Listed below are T cell receptor beta chains from one sample, sequenced in a study of regulatory T cells in long-lasting Graves disease. Each CDR3 protein gets one entry after TCRdb re-called the multiplex PCR reads with MiXCR. In the table there are approximately 310,000 distinct CDR3 sequences, about 20% of which are singletons. The sequenced sample was peripheral blood mononuclear cells (PBMCs), obtained at new diagnosis, from a patient treated with antithyroid drugs. Receptors originate from a female donor with Graves disease. Each CDR3 is given with its conserved first and last residue. A D gene is named only where the DNA matches it firmly. Some rows mark clone size as missing; the rest say once, few, many or name a class of expanded clone.

v_gene	abundance	d_gene	len	j_gene	CDR3aa	CDR3nt
TRBV30	many	TRBD2	15	TRBJ2-1	CAWSEGLAGVDEQFF	TGTGCCTGGAGTGAAGGACTAGCGGGAGTCGATGAGCAGTTCTTC
TRBV7-9	.	.	16	TRBJ1-4	CASSPARGSPNEKLFF	TGTGCCAGCAGCCCGGCGCGGGGGTCACCTAATGAAAAACTGTTTTTT
TRBV20-1	many	.	14	TRBJ2-1	CSARKGGTYNEQFF	TGCAGTGCTAGAAAGGGCGGTACCTACAATGAGCAGTTCTTC
TRBV10-3	.	.	14	TRBJ1-1	CAISSLGGDTEAFF	TGTGCCATCAGTTCCCTGGGAGGGGACACTGAAGCTTTCTTT
TRBV12-3/TRBV12-4	.	TRBD2	18	TRBJ2-7	CASSLEGLAGRGPYEQYF	TGTGCCAGCAGTTTGGAGGGACTAGCGGGTCGGGGACCCTACGAGCAGTACTTC
TRBV19	many	TRBD2	15	TRBJ2-7	CASSTGLAGVGEQYF	TGTGCCAGCAGCACGGGACTAGCGGGAGTAGGCGAGCAGTACTTC
TRBV11-2	many	.	13	TRBJ1-1	CASSSGLTTEAFF	TGTGCCAGCAGCTCTGGACTGACCACTGAAGCTTTCTTT
TRBV12-3/TRBV12-4	.	TRBD2	17	TRBJ2-5	CASSFASGSFRGETQYF	TGTGCCAGCAGTTTCGCTAGCGGGAGTTTTCGGGGGGAGACCCAGTACTTC
TRBV19	many	TRBD1	15	TRBJ1-2	CASRMDRGANYGYTF	TGTGCCAGTAGAATGGACAGGGGAGCTAACTATGGCTACACCTTC
TRBV30	many	.	9	TRBJ2-3	CAWRDTQYF	TGTGCCTGGCGCGATACGCAGTATTTT
TRBV10-3	many	TRBD2	14	TRBJ2-7	CAIGTNSGTYEQYF	TGTGCCATCGGTACAAATAGCGGGACCTACGAGCAGTACTTC
TRBV18	many	.	13	TRBJ2-3	CASSPEGTDTQYF	TGTGCCAGCTCACCAGAGGGCACAGATACGCAGTATTTT
TRBV2	many	TRBD2	15	TRBJ2-7	CATSGTSGINYEQYF	TGTGCCACCAGTGGGACTAGCGGGATTAACTACGAGCAGTACTTC
TRBV6-2/TRBV6-3	many	.	15	TRBJ1-5	CASSPKSGYNQPQHF	TGTGCCAGCAGTCCCAAATCAGGTTACAATCAGCCCCAGCATTTT
TRBV10-2	many	TRBD1	18	TRBJ2-5	CASSVSGTGEEFTETQYF	TGCGCCAGCAGTGTTTCCGGGACAGGGGAAGAGTTTACAGAGACCCAGTACTTC
TRBV20-1	.	.	11	TRBJ1-2	CSAWVPYGYTF	TGCAGTGCCTGGGTGCCATATGGCTACACCTTC
TRBV10-2	many	TRBD2	18	TRBJ2-3	CASSSPGLAGASTDTQYF	TGCGCCAGCAGTTCTCCGGGACTAGCGGGGGCAAGCACAGATACGCAGTATTTT
TRBV2	.	TRBD2	13	TRBJ2-5	CASRGRAQGTQYF	TGTGCCAGCCGGGGGAGGGCCCAAGGGACCCAGTACTTC
TRBV6-1	few	.	11	TRBJ2-3	CASGVLDTQYF	TGTGCCAGCGGTGTCTTAGATACGCAGTATTTT
TRBV5-1	many	.	15	TRBJ1-1	CASSLAPDYSAEAFF	TGCGCCAGCAGCTTGGCCCCGGACTACTCGGCTGAAGCTTTCTTT
TRBV27	.	.	14	TRBJ1-1	CASGSWGWNTEAFF	TGTGCCAGCGGGTCCTGGGGGTGGAACACTGAAGCTTTCTTT
TRBV6-2/TRBV6-3	few	.	13	TRBJ2-7	CASSQPSSYEQYF	TGTGCCAGCAGTCAGCCTAGCTCCTACGAGCAGTACTTC
TRBV5-1	many	TRBD1	15	TRBJ1-1	CASSLRQGGEPEAFF	TGCGCCAGCAGCCTCAGACAGGGGGGCGAGCCTGAAGCTTTCTTT
TRBV5-1	many	TRBD2	15	TRBJ2-1	CASSPGLATYNEQFF	TGCGCCAGCAGCCCGGGACTAGCGACCTACAATGAGCAGTTCTTC
TRBV18	many	TRBD1	13	TRBJ2-3	CASSRDRTDTQYF	TGTGCCAGCTCCAGGGACAGGACAGATACGCAGTATTTT
TRBV11-2	many	.	14	TRBJ2-5	CASSRRDNQETQYF	TGTGCCAGCAGCCGCCGGGACAACCAAGAGACCCAGTACTTC
TRBV9	.	TRBD2	17	TRBJ2-1	CASSVSGTGGRGNEQFF	TGTGCCAGCAGCGTATCAGGGACTGGCGGGAGGGGAAATGAGCAGTTCTTC
TRBV10-3	many	TRBD1	18	TRBJ1-3	CAISSASEGQAPGNTIYF	TGTGCCATCAGTTCTGCCTCTGAGGGACAGGCACCTGGAAACACCATATATTTT
TRBV28	.	.	12	TRBJ1-1	CASSSGIDEAFF	TGTGCCAGCAGTTCAGGAATAGATGAAGCTTTCTTT
TRBV28	many	.	15	TRBJ2-3	CASSTTGSSTDTQYF	TGTGCCAGCAGTACAACAGGGTCTAGCACAGATACGCAGTATTTT
TRBV20-1	many	TRBD2	13	TRBJ2-1	CSAISGRSNEQFF	TGCAGTGCGATCAGCGGGAGATCTAATGAGCAGTTCTTC
TRBV20-1	.	TRBD1	13	TRBJ2-4	CSASTGGKNIQYF	TGCAGTGCCAGCACAGGGGGCAAAAACATTCAGTACTTC
TRBV25-1	many	.	13	TRBJ2-7	CASSDDRTVEQYF	TGTGCCAGCAGTGATGACAGGACGGTCGAGCAGTACTTC
TRBV6-9	few	.	13	TRBJ1-1	CASSLGTYRRAFF	TGTGCCAGCAGTTTGGGAACATACAGGAGAGCTTTCTTT
TRBV19	.	.	15	TRBJ1-5	CASSTQGTSNQPQHF	TGTGCCAGTAGTACCCAAGGGACTAGCAATCAGCCCCAGCATTTT
TRBV5-8	many	.	14	TRBJ2-7	CASSLAIKGGEQYF	TGTGCCAGCAGCTTGGCCATCAAGGGCGGCGAGCAGTACTTC
TRBV7-9	many	TRBD2	18	TRBJ2-1	CASFHEREGSPSYNEQFF	TGTGCCAGCTTTCATGAGCGGGAGGGCTCTCCCTCCTACAATGAGCAGTTCTTC
TRBV5-6	.	TRBD2	13	TRBJ2-7	CASSWRLAREQYF	TGTGCCAGCAGCTGGCGACTAGCCCGGGAGCAGTACTTC
TRBV6-5	many	.	16	TRBJ2-3	CASSYRTVGSTDTQYF	TGTGCCAGCAGTTACCGGACCGTAGGCAGCACAGATACGCAGTATTTT
TRBV6-1	many	TRBD1	12	TRBJ2-1	CASEGQYNEQFF	TGTGCCAGCGAGGGACAGTACAATGAGCAGTTCTTC
TRBV11-3	.	.	14	TRBJ1-3	CASSTDISGNTIYF	TGTGCCAGCAGCACCGACATCTCTGGAAACACCATATATTTT
TRBV24-1	many	TRBD1	14	TRBJ1-2	CATSGRQGSGGYTF	TGTGCCACCAGTGGCCGACAGGGTTCGGGTGGCTACACCTTC
TRBV13	many	.	13	TRBJ2-7	CASKEGSTYEQYF	TGTGCCAGCAAGGAGGGCTCCACCTACGAGCAGTACTTC
TRBV7-9	many	TRBD1	15	TRBJ2-7	CASSLATGGPYEQYF	TGTGCCAGCAGCTTAGCAACAGGGGGCCCCTACGAGCAGTACTTC
TRBV18	many	.	17	TRBJ1-4	CASSPRGTAGENEKLFF	TGTGCCAGCTCACCAAGGGGGACCGCAGGGGAAAATGAAAAACTGTTTTTT
TRBV20-1	many	.	12	TRBJ2-2	CSARGNTGELFF	TGCAGTGCTAGAGGGAACACCGGGGAGCTGTTTTTT
TRBV19	many	TRBD1	15	TRBJ1-2	CASSPAAGGDYGYTF	TGTGCCAGTAGCCCAGCGGCAGGGGGCGACTATGGCTACACCTTC
TRBV14	many	.	13	TRBJ2-5	CASSRLGRETQYF	TGTGCCAGCAGCCGGCTAGGGAGGGAGACCCAGTACTTC